What follows are 19 T cell receptor beta chains derived from one specimen sequenced in a study of circulating and synovial CD4+ cells in juvenile arthritis. Measured with immunoSEQ multiplex PCR; TCRdb has only the in-frame clones, and not every one. This sample has about 16,000 clones; around 90% occur once, and the top ten carry less than 0.75%. The specimen sequenced was CD4+ T cells from blood. These receptor sequences come from a human donor with juvenile idiopathic arthritis.

The J gene is TRBJ2-5, the V gene TRBV11-3; the D gene is possibly TRBD2 (5 bases). Deletions cut 5 bases from V and 4 bases from J, with 11 bases between. In germline, CDR1 is SGHNT, CDR2 YENEEA. CDR3 length equals 13 residues. CDR3 DNA: TGTGCCAGCAGCCCGACTATGGGAGAGACCCAGTACTTC. The encoded protein is CASSPTMGETQYF.

For this clone: One end of the junction fails to match germline, which may point to a read error. The chain carries TRBV15 and TRBJ1-2, with TRBD1 as a possible D gene (6 bases). Germline V gene lookup returns CDR1 LNHNV and CDR2 YYDKDF (reference sequence). The CDR3 is made up of 13 amino acids. CDR3 residues: CATSGDRNYGYTF. In DNA, the CDR3 is TGTGCCACCAGCGGAGACAGGAACTATGGCTACACCTTC. Supplemented by reference TRBV15 and TRBJ1-2, the full variable domain reads DAMVIQNPRYQVTQFGKPVTLSCSQTLNHNVMYWYQQKSSQAPKLLFHYYDKDFNNEADTPDNFQSRRPNTSFCFLDIRSPGLGDTAMYLCATSGDRNYGYTFGSGTRLTVV.

The chain links TRBV9 to TRBJ2-1; 9 positions match TRBD2. CDR1 and CDR2 from the germline V gene are SGDLS and YYNGEE. J gave up 0 bases and V 0 bases, and 10 bases lay outside the gene matches. The CDR3 extends over 19 amino acids. CDR3 protein: CASSVGPSGTPSSYNEQFF. Here the CDR3 DNA reads TGTGCCAGCAGCGTAGGTCCTAGCGGGACCCCAAGCTCCTACAATGAGCAGTTCTTC. Based on the CDR3 plus reference TRBV9 and TRBJ2-1, the full variable domain is DSGVTQTPKHLITATGQRVTLRCSPRSGDLSVYWYQQSLDQGLQFLIQYYNGEERAKGNILERFSAQQFPDLHSELNLSSLELGDSALYFCASSVGPSGTPSSYNEQFFGPGTRLTVL.

The rearrangement uses TRBV7-2 and TRBJ2-2; TRBD2 agrees at 10 bases. Germline assignment: CDR1 SGHTA and CDR2 FQGNSA. This CDR3 has 19 amino acids. V lost 5 bases and J lost 0; bases outside the gene matches: 12. CDR3: CASSPRASGGLSNTGELFF. The CDR3 bases are TGTGCCAGCAGCCCTCGGGCTAGCGGGGGACTCTCGAACACCGGGGAGCTGTTTTTT. The complete variable domain, with remaining parts taken from reference TRBV7-2 and TRBJ2-2, reads GAGVSQSPSNKVTEKGKDVELRCDPISGHTALYWYRQSLGQGLEFLIYFQGNSAPDKSGLPSDRFSAERTGGSVSTLTIQRTQQEDSAVYLCASSPRASGGLSNTGELFFGEGSRLTVL.

This clone is a singleton in its sample. This rearrangement joins TRBV5-1 to TRBJ2-2; 9 bases agree with TRBD2. From germline, CDR1 is SGHRS and CDR2 YFSETQ. Trimming cost V 0 bases and J 6 bases; bases outside gene matches: 6. CDR3 length: 16 residues. The CDR3 spells CASSLALAGRAGELFF. The CDR3 region has the DNA TGCGCCAGCAGCTTGGCCCTAGCGGGGAGGGCCGGGGAGCTGTTTTTT.

The rearrangement uses TRBV10-3 and TRBJ1-1; D is unclear. V gave up 5 bases and J gave up 2 bases, with 9 bases separating them. This CDR3 has 13 amino acids. Germline V gene lookup returns CDR1 ENHRY and CDR2 SYGVKD. CDR3: CAISRATNTEAFF. The CDR3 DNA is TGTGCCATCAGTAGAGCCACCAACACTGAAGCTTTCTTT.

The chain has TRBV18 and TRBJ2-3; TRBD1 agrees at 8 bases. The CDR3 runs to 14 residues. With V trimmed by 7 bases and J by 0 bases, 3 bases remained unmatched. Germline CDR1 is KGHSH and CDR2 is LQKENI. For the CDR3, the DNA is TGTGCCAGCTTAAGGGACAGGAGCACAGATACGCAGTATTTT. Translated, it gives CASLRDRSTDTQYF.

This rearrangement joins TRBV5-1 to TRBJ2-7; the match to TRBD1 covers 7 bases. Looked up from germline, CDR1 is SGHRS and CDR2 is YFSETQ. Trimming removed 4 bases from V and 2 bases from J; junction bases left unmatched: 9. The CDR3 consists of 15 residues. The CDR3 sequence: CASSPKRQGTYEQYF. In DNA, the CDR3 is TGCGCCAGCAGCCCGAAGAGACAGGGTACCTACGAGCAGTACTTC. The full variable domain, in which reference TRBV5-1 and TRBJ2-7 provide the parts outside the CDR3, is KAGVTQTPRYLIKTRGQQVTLSCSPISGHRSVSWYQQTPGQGLQFLFEYFSETQRNKGNFPGRFSGRQFSNSRSEMNVSTLELGDSALYLCASSPKRQGTYEQYFGPGTRLTVT.

This clone was seen a few times. The rearrangement links TRBV7-2 to TRBJ2-2; TRBD2 aligns across 13 bases. This CDR3 contains 17 residues. V dropped 1 base and J dropped 6; count of bases not matched to a gene: 5. Looked up from germline, CDR1 is SGHTA and CDR2 is FQGNSA. The CDR3 spells CASSLDLLAGGPGELFF. The CDR3 DNA reads as TGTGCCAGCAGCTTAGACCTACTAGCGGGGGGGCCCGGGGAGCTGTTTTTT.

This chain links TRBV28 with TRBJ1-1; 7 bases are shared with TRBD1. This CDR3 is 14 amino acids long. V lost 7 bases, J lost 9 bases, and 14 bases stayed unmatched. CDR1 is MDHEN and CDR2 is SYDVKM in the germline V gene. The CDR3 DNA sequence: TGTGCCAGCACCCTGGCGACAGGGATAGGAAAAGCTTTCTTT. Amino acid sequence: CASTLATGIGKAFF.

V is TRBV19 and J is TRBJ2-5; 10 positions agree with TRBD1. The DNA end lines up better with TRBJ2-7; the J call may be wrong. There are 13 residues in the CDR3. CDR1 is LNHDA, CDR2 SQIVND, per germline (reference sequence). As DNA, the CDR3 is TGTGCCAGTAGTAGGACAGGGGGCTACGAGCAGTACTTC. It yields the protein CASSRTGGYEQYF.

The chain employs TRBV7-2 and TRBJ2-1; 13 nucleotides align to TRBD2. Germline trimming cut 5 bases from V and 5 bases from J; bases unmatched to any gene: 6. The CDR3 extends over 16 amino acids. Per germline, CDR1 SGHTA and CDR2 FQGNSA. This chain's CDR3 is CASSPPGLAGDNEQFF. In nucleotides, the CDR3 is TGTGCCAGCAGCCCCCCCGGACTAGCGGGGGACAATGAGCAGTTCTTC. The full variable domain, with the rest looked up from reference TRBV7-2 and TRBJ2-1, is GAGVSQSPSNKVTEKGKDVELRCDPISGHTALYWYRQSLGQGLEFLIYFQGNSAPDKSGLPSDRFSAERTGGSVSTLTIQRTQQEDSAVYLCASSPPGLAGDNEQFFGPGTRLTVL.

This chain links TRBV5-4 with TRBJ2-5; 7 bases fit TRBD2. J was trimmed by 3 bases and V by 4 bases; bases with no gene match: 9. The CDR3 contains 15 residues. Germline CDR1 reads SGHNT; CDR2 reads YYREEE (reference sequence). The CDR3 here is CASSPPGLPKETQYF. The CDR3 nucleotides read TGTGCCAGCAGCCCACCGGGACTACCAAAAGAGACCCAGTACTTC.

This sequence joins TRBV7-9 and TRBJ2-1, with a tentative D call TRBD2 (6 bases). From germline, CDR1 is SEHNR and CDR2 FQNEAQ (reference sequence). Between the trimmed V and J ends, which lost 2 bases and 6 bases, there was a span of 11 bases. CDR3 length: 14 amino acids. As DNA, the CDR3 is TGTGCCAGCAGCTTACGTTCAGCGGGCAATGAGCAGTTCTTC. This translates into CASSLRSAGNEQFF.

The genes are TRBV18 and TRBJ1-1; 8 nucleotides match TRBD1. The CDR3 extends over 15 amino acids. Germline CDR1 KGHSH, CDR2 LQKENI. The trim removed 6 bases at V and 6 bases at J, leaving 12 bases unmatched. CDR3 loop: CASSPEVTGAAEAFF. For the CDR3, the DNA is TGTGCCAGCTCCCCAGAGGTGACAGGGGCGGCTGAAGCTTTCTTT.

The CDR3, as DNA: TGTGCCAGCAGCCGGGGGGCTAGCGGAGATACGCAGTATTTT. This encodes CASSRGASGDTQYF. This chain links TRBV11-3 with TRBJ2-3; D possibly corresponds to TRBD2 (7 bases). This CDR3 spans 14 amino acids. The germline CDR1 and CDR2 sequences are SGHNT and YENEEA. V lost 5 bases and J 5 bases, leaving 14 bases between the germline ends.

Worth noting for this clone: This same CDR3 is encoded by further DNA sequences in the sample. The V and J genes are TRBV7-2 and TRBJ1-6; D is possibly TRBD1 (5 bases). V was pared by 6 bases and J by 6 bases, with 18 bases between. CDR1 SGHTA and CDR2 FQGNSA come from the germline V gene. The CDR3 is 16 amino acids. The DNA for the CDR3 is TGTGCCAGCAGACCGGGACTCTTGGCGGTTAATTCACCCCTCCACTTT. Residues: CASRPGLLAVNSPLHF.

The chain has TRBV9 and TRBJ2-6; 7 bases fit TRBD1. V lost 3 bases and J lost 2; bases outside the gene matches: 5. Germline V gives CDR1 SGDLS, CDR2 YYNGEE. This CDR3 region has 16 residues. The CDR3 sequence: CASSEDRPAGANVLTF. The CDR3 bases are TGTGCCAGCAGCGAGGACAGGCCCGCTGGGGCCAACGTCCTGACTTTC.

V usage is TRBV6-6 and J usage is TRBJ2-3; 9 positions agree with TRBD1. The germline V gene encodes CDR1 MNHNY and CDR2 SVGAGI (reference sequence). The V gene end was trimmed by 8 bases and the J gene end by 7 bases; junction bases not matched to a gene: 13. The CDR3 is 15 residues long. The CDR3 here is CASLRGGQGYNTQYF. CDR3 sequence (DNA): TGTGCCAGCCTCAGGGGGGGACAGGGTTATAATACGCAGTATTTT.